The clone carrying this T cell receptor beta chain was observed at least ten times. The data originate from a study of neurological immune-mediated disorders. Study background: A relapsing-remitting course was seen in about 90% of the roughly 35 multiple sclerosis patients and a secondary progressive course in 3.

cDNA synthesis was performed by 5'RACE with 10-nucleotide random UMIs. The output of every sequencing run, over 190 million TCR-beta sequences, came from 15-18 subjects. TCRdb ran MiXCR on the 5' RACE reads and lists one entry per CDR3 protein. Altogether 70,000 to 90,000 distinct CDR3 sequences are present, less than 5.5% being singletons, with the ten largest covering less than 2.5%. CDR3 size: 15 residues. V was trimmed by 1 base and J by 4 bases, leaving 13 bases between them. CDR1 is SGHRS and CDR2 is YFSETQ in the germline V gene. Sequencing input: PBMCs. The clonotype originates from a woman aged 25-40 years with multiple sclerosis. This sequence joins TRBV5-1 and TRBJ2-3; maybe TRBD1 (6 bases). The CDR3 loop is CASSLSRGSADTQYF. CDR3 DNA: TGCGCCAGCAGCTTGAGCAGGGGTAGCGCAGATACGCAGTATTTT. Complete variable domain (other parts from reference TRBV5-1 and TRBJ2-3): KAGVTQTPRYLIKTRGQQVTLSCSPISGHRSVSWYQQTPGQGLQFLFEYFSETQRNKGNFPGRFSGRQFSNSRSEMNVSTLELGDSALYLCASSLSRGSADTQYFGPGTRLTVL.